This T cell receptor (beta chain) was observed in a study of technical replicates of blood from a few donors. Losses at the gene ends were 0 bases for V and 7 bases for J; bases not matched to a gene: 4. The CDR3 is made up of 15 amino acids. Germline lookup yields CDR1 LNHNV and CDR2 YYDKDF (reference sequence). This clone was found once. TCRdb keeps only in-frame clones here, not all; method: immunoSEQ multiplex PCR. Here the sample spans some 64,000 clones, more than 95% being singletons. Sample: T cells isolated from PBMCs. The genes are TRBV15 and TRBJ1-4; TRBD1 agrees at 8 bases. This receptor was identified in a human donor in good health. CDR3: CATSRDRTGGEKLFF. The DNA for the CDR3 is TGTGCCACCAGCAGAGATAGAACAGGGGGTGAAAAACTGTTTTTT.